This T cell receptor (beta chain) originates from a study of cytomegalovirus exposure and HLA in healthy donors. Study outcomes and limitations: Generally TCR sequences proved uncommon, though certain public TCRs appeared in numerous donors. Reported performance of the classifier showed diagnosis of cytomegalovirus status with high specificity and sensitivity. The study designated 150 to 200 TCR beta chains cytomegalovirus-associated.

A note on this clone: Its cognate antigen is unknown.

Germline CDR1 reads MDHEN; CDR2 reads SYDVKM. The CDR3 covers 18 residues. J lost 2 bases, V lost 3 bases, and 6 bases had no gene match. PCR primers comprised 60 Vbeta and 13 Jbeta primers. TCRdb's copy holds only in-frame clones and misses some; the assay was immunoSEQ multiplex PCR. The repertoire includes under 170,000 clones, about 60% of them detected once, and under 7.5% sits in the top ten. The sequencing input was PBMCs. The TCR was taken from a woman aged 55-70 years in good health and CMV-seropositive. V is TRBV28 and J is TRBJ2-6; 11 positions match TRBD1. Here the CDR3 reads CASSLRPGQGAGANVLTF. In DNA, the CDR3 is TGTGCCAGCAGTTTGCGACCGGGACAGGGGGCTGGGGCCAACGTCCTGACTTTC.